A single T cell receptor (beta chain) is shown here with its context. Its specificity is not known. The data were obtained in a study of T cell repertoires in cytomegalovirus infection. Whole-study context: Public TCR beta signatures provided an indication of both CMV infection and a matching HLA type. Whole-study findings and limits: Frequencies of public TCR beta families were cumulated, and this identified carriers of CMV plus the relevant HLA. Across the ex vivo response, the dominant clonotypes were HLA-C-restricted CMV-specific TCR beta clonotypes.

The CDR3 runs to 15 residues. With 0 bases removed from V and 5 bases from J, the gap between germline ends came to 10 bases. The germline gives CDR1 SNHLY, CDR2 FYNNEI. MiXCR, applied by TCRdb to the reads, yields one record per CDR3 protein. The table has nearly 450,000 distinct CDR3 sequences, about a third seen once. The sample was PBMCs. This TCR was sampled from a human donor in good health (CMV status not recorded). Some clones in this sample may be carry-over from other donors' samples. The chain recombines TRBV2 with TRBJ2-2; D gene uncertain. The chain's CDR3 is CASSEALRKTGELFF. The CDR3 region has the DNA TGTGCCAGCAGTGAAGCGCTTCGGAAGACCGGGGAGCTGTTTTTT. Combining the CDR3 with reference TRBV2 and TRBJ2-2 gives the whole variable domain EPEVTQTPSHQVTQMGQEVILRCVPISNHLYFYWYRQILGQKVEFLVSFYNNEISEKSEIFDDQFSVERPDGSNFTLKIRSTKLEDSAMYFCASSEALRKTGELFFGEGSRLTVL.